This passage covers 7 T cell receptor beta chains from one sample sequenced in a study of neurological immune-mediated disorders. In TCRdb, the 5' RACE reads were re-called with MiXCR into one record per CDR3 protein. Among about 78,000 distinct CDR3 sequences, 4.5% to 6.5% were seen once, and the ten largest hold roughly 2.2%. Sequenced input: PBMCs. The source is a woman in her 30s with multiple sclerosis.

There are many counts of this clonotype. The chain is built from TRBV5-1 and TRBJ2-1, with D possibly being TRBD1 (6 bases). V lost 4 bases and J lost 9, with 14 bases in between. CDR1 and CDR2 from the germline V gene are SGHRS and YFSETQ. The CDR3 extends over 13 amino acids. This CDR3 is CASSGGQGAEQFF. The CDR3 DNA reads TGCGCCAGCAGCGGGGGCCAGGGTGCTGAGCAGTTCTTC.

The chain recombines TRBV5-1 with TRBJ2-1; either TRBD1 or TRBD2 may fit D (6 bases each). Trimming shortened V by 4 bases and J by 2 bases, and 19 bases separated the two germline ends. CDR3 length equals 17 residues. Germline CDR1 and CDR2: SGHRS and YFSETQ. The CDR3: CASSPGAAEATYNEQFF. CDR3 bases: TGCGCCAGCAGCCCGGGGGCCGCGGAAGCCACCTACAATGAGCAGTTCTTC.

This clonotype was seen many times. The chain recombines TRBV9 with TRBJ1-3; 7 bases fit TRBD1. V shed 4 bases and J 4 bases; nucleotides not matched to a gene: 8. Germline loops: CDR1 SGDLS, CDR2 YYNGEE. CDR3 length: 15 residues. The CDR3 reads CASSPPQGGGNTIYF. The DNA for the CDR3 is TGTGCCAGCAGCCCCCCTCAGGGGGGAGGAAACACCATATATTTT.

This clonotype appeared a few times. The chain recombines TRBV12-3 or TRBV12-4 with TRBJ1-4; 10 positions match TRBD1. This CDR3 comprises 17 residues. V gave up 3 bases and J gave up 7 bases; unmatched junction bases: 11. CDR3 nucleotide sequence: TGTGCCAGCAGTTTTTCGCTCTCAGACAGGGGGCGTGAAAAACTGTTTTTT. It yields the protein CASSFSLSDRGREKLFF.

This clonotype has a count of ten or more. The chain joins TRBV20-1 to TRBJ1-3; D might be TRBD1 (5 bases). CDR1 is DFQATT and CDR2 is SNEGSKA in the germline V gene (reference sequence). The CDR3 spans 14 residues. V dropped 1 base and J dropped 4 bases, with 11 bases sitting between them. The CDR3 DNA sequence: TGCAGTGCTAGAGGCCAGGGATCAGGAAACACCATATATTTT. Its protein product is CSARGQGSGNTIYF.

This clonotype was seen ten or more times. The chain is built from TRBV20-1 and TRBJ1-6, with TRBD1 as a possible D gene (5 bases). Germline lookup yields CDR1 DFQATT and CDR2 SNEGSKA (reference sequence). Trimming shortened V by 0 bases and J by 5 bases, and 17 bases separated the two germline ends. The CDR3 contains 17 residues. CDR3 bases: TGCAGTGCTAGAGATCTCATTGGCCAGGGCGATAATTCACCCCTCCACTTT. It yields the protein CSARDLIGQGDNSPLHF.

This clonotype was found many times. The rearrangement uses TRBV12-3 or TRBV12-4 and TRBJ2-1; TRBD2 matches 9 bases. The junction had 8 bases not matched to a gene; V was cut back by 5 bases and J by 6 bases. This CDR3 region has 15 residues. The CDR3 nucleotides read TGTGCCAGCAGTGGATTAGCGGGAGCGGTCAATGAGCAGTTCTTC. Its translation: CASSGLAGAVNEQFF.